This T cell receptor (beta chain) originates from a study of T cell responses to AZD1222 COVID-19 vaccine. The germline gives CDR1 SGHRS, CDR2 YFSETQ. The V segment lost 7 bases and the J segment 4 bases; nucleotides outside the gene matches: 10. The CDR3 is 15 residues long. Here immunoSEQ multiplex PCR was the method, and the copy in TCRdb shows in-frame clones only, minus some. The sample lists 150,000 or so clones, more than 70% occurring once. The rearrangement uses TRBV5-1 and TRBJ2-5; 10 positions match TRBD1. The clonotype comes from an adult in good health. This sample comprised peripheral blood, obtained on day 0 of AZD1222 vaccination. CDR3 loop: CASRRQGAEGETQYF. The CDR3, as DNA: TGCGCCAGCCGCAGACAGGGGGCAGAAGGAGAGACCCAGTACTTC.